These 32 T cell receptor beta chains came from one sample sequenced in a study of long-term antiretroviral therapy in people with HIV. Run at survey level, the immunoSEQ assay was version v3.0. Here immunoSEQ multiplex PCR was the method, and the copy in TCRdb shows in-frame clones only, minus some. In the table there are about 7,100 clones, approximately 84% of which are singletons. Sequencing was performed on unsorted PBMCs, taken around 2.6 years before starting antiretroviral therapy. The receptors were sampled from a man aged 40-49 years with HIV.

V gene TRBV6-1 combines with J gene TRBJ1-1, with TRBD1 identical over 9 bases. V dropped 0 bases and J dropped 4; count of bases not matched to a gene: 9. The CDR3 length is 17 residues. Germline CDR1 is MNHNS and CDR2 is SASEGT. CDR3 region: CASSEATGGRRSTEAFF. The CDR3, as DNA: TGTGCCAGCAGTGAAGCTACAGGGGGCAGGAGGAGCACTGAAGCTTTCTTT.

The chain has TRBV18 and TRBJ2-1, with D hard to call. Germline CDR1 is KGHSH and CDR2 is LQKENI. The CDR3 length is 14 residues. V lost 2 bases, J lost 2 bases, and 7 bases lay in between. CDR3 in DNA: TGTGCCAGCTCACCAGACACAACCTACAATGAGCAGTTCTTC. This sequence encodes CASSPDTTYNEQFF.

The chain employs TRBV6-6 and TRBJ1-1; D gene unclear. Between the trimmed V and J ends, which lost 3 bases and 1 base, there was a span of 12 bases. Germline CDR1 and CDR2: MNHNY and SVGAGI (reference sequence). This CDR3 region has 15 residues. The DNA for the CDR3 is TGTGCCAGCAGTTATTCCGAAGGTACGAACACTGAAGCTTTCTTT. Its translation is CASSYSEGTNTEAFF.

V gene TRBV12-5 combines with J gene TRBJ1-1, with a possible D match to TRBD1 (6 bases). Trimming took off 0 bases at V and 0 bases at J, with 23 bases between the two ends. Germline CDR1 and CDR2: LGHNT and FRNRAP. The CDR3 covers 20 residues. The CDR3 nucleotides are TGTGCTAGTGGTTTGGTACAGTACCCGACAGAGGGGGGATTGAACACTGAAGCTTTCTTT. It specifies CASGLVQYPTEGGLNTEAFF.

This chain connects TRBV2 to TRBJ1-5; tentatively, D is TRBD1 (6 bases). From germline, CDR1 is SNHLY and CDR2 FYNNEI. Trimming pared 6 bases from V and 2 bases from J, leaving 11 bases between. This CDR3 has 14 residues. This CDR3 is CASREGVGNQPQHF. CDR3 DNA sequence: TGTGCCAGCAGGGAGGGGGTTGGCAATCAGCCCCAGCATTTT.

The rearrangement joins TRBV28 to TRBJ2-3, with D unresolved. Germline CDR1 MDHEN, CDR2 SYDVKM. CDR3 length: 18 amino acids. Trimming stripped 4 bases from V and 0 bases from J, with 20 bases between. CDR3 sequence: CASSSHVGWKSSTDTQYF. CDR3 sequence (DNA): TGTGCCAGCAGTTCACATGTAGGCTGGAAAAGCAGCACAGATACGCAGTATTTT.

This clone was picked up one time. DNA of the CDR3: TGCGCCAGCAGCCAAGAATTGAGCTCTGGGGCCAACGTCCTGACTTTC. Encoded protein: CASSQELSSGANVLTF. V and J are TRBV4-1 and TRBJ2-6; D uncertain. V lost 0 bases to trimming and J lost 0 bases, with 6 bases between them. Germline CDR1 and CDR2: MGHRA and YSYEKL. This CDR3 has 16 amino acids.

CDR3 in amino acids: CASSRGNQPQHF. The CDR3 nucleotides are TGTGCCAGCAGCCGGGGCAATCAGCCCCAGCATTTT. V is TRBV6-1 and J is TRBJ1-5; D is unclear. Germline assignment: CDR1 MNHNS and CDR2 SASEGT. V was clipped by 6 bases and J by 2 bases, with 5 bases between them. The CDR3 runs 12 residues.

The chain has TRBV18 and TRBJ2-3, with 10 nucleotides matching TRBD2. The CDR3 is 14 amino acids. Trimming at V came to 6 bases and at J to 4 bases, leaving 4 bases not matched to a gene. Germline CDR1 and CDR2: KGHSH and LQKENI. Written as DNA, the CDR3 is TGTGCCAGCTCCCCGGGACTAGCGTCAGATACGCAGTATTTT. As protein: CASSPGLASDTQYF.

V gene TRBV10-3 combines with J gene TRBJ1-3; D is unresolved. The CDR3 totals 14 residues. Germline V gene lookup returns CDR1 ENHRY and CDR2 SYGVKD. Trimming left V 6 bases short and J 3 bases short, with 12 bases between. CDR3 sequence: CAISAGMSGNTIYF. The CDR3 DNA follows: TGTGCCATCAGCGCCGGGATGAGTGGAAACACCATATATTTT.

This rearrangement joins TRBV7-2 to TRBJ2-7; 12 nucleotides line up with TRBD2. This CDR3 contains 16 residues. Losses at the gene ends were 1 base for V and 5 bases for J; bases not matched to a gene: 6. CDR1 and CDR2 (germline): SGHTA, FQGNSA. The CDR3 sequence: CASSLGASGGADEQYF. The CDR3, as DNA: TGTGCCAGCAGCTTAGGGGCTAGCGGGGGGGCGGACGAGCAGTACTTC.

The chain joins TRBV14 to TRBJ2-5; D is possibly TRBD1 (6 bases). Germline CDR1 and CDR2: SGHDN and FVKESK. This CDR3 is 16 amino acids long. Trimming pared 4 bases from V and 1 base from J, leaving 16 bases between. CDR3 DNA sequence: TGTGCCAGCAGCCCCTTTTGGGACACCCGCCAAGAGACCCAGTACTTC. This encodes CASSPFWDTRQETQYF.

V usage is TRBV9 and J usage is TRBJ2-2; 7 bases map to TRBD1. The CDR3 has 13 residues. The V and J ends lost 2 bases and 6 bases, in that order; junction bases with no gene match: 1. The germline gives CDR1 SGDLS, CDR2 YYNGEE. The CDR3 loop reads CASSVTGAGELFF. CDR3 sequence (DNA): TGTGCCAGCAGCGTTACAGGGGCCGGGGAGCTGTTTTTT.

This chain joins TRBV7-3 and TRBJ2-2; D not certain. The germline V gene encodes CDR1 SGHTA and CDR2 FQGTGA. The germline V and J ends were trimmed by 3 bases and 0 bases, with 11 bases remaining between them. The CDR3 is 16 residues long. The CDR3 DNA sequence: TGTGCCAGCAGCTTCGACCGACCCCCGAACACCGGGGAGCTGTTTTTT. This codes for CASSFDRPPNTGELFF.

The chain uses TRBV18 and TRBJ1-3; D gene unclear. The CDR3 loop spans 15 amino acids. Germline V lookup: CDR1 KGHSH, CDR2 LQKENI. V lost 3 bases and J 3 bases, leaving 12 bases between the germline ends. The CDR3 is CASSPLLGGGNTIYF. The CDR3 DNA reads TGTGCCAGCTCACCCCTCCTCGGAGGTGGAAACACCATATATTTT.

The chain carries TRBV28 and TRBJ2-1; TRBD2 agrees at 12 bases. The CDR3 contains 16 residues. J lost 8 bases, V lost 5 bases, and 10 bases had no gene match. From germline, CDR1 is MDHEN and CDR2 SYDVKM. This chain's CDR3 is CASSRTSGATWDEQFF. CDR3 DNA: TGTGCCAGCAGTCGGACTAGCGGGGCCACTTGGGATGAGCAGTTCTTC.

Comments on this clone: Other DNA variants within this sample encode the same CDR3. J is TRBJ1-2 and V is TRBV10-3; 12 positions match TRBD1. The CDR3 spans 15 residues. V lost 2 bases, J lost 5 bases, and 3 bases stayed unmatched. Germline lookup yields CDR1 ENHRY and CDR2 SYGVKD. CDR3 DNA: TGTGCCATCAGTGAGGGGGGACAGGGGGCGTATGGCTACACCTTC. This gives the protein CAISEGGQGAYGYTF.

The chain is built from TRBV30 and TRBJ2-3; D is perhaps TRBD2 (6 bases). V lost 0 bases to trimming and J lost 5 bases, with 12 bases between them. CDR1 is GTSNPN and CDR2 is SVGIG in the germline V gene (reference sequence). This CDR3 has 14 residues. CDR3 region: CAWSVAGLRDTQYF. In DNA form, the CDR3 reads TGTGCCTGGAGTGTGGCGGGGTTGAGAGATACGCAGTATTTT. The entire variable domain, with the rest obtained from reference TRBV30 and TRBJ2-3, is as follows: SQTIHQWPATLVQPVGSPLSLECTVEGTSNPNLYWYRQAAGRGLQLLFYSVGIGQISSEVPQNLSASRPQDRQFILSSKKLLLSDSGFYLCAWSVAGLRDTQYFGPGTRLTVL.

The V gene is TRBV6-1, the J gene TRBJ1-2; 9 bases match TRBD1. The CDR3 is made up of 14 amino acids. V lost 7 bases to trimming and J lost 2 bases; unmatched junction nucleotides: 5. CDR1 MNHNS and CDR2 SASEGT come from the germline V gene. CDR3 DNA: TGTGCCAGCAAGGGACAGGGCCAGAACTATGGCTACACCTTC. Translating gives CASKGQGQNYGYTF.

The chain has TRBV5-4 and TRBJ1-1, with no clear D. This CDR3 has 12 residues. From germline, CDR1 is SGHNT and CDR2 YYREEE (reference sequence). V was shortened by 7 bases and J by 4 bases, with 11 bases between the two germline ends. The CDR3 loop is CASSLRGTEAFF. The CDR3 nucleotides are TGTGCCAGCTCGTTGCGTGGCACTGAAGCTTTCTTT.

CDR3 protein: CASSREWTEAFF. The DNA of the CDR3 is TGTGCCAGCAGCCGAGAATGGACTGAAGCTTTCTTT. This rearrangement joins TRBV11-2 to TRBJ1-1; no clear D gene. This CDR3 has 12 residues. V was clipped by 5 bases and J by 5 bases, with 9 bases between them. Germline loops: CDR1 SGHAT, CDR2 FQNNGV.

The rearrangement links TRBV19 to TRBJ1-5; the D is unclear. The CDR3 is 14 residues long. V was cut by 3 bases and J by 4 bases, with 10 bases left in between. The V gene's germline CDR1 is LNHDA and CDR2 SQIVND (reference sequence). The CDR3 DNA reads TGTGCCAGTAGTATGATCCAGACTAATCAGCCCCAGCATTTT. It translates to CASSMIQTNQPQHF.

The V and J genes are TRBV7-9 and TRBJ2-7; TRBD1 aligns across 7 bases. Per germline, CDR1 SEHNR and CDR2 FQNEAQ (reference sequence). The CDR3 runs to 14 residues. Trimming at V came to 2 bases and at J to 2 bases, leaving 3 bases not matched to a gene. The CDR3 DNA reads TGTGCCAGCAGCTTACCGGACAGGACCTACGAGCAGTACTTC. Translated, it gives CASSLPDRTYEQYF.

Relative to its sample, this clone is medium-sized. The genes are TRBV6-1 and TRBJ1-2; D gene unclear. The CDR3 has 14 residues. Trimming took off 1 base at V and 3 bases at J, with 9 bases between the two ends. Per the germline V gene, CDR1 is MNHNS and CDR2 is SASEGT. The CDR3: CASSEGSTYYGYTF. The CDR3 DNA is TGTGCCAGCAGTGAAGGGAGCACCTACTATGGCTACACCTTC.

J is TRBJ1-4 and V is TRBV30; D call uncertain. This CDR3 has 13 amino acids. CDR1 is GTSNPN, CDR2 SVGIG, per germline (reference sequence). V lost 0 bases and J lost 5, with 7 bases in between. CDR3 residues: CAWSVFPNEKLFF. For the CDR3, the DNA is TGTGCCTGGAGTGTTTTCCCGAATGAAAAACTGTTTTTT.

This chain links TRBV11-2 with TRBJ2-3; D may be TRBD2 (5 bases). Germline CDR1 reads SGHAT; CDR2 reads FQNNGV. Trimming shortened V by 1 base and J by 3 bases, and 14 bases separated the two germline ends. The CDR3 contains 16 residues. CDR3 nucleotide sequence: TGTGCCAGCAGCTTAGGTAGCTCCAGAGGGACAGATACGCAGTATTTT. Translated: CASSLGSSRGTDTQYF.

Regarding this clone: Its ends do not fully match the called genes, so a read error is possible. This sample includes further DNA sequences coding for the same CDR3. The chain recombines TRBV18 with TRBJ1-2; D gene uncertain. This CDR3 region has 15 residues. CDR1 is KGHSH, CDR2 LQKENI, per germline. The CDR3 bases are TGTGCCAGCTCACCACGGGATGGTCCTAACTATGGCTACACCTTT. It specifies CASSPRDGPNYGYTF.

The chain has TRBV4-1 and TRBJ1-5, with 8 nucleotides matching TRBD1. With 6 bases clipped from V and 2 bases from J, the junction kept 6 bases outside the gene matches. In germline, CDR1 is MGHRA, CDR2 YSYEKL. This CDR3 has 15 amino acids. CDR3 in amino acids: CASRQGASGNQPQHF. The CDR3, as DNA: TGCGCCAGCAGGCAGGGGGCGTCAGGCAATCAGCCCCAGCATTTT.

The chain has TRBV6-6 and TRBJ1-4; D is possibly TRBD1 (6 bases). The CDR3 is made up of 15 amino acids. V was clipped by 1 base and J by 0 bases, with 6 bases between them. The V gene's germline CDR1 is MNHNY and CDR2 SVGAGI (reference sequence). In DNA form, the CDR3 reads TGTGCCAGCAGTTACTGGACAGCAACTAATGAAAAACTGTTTTTT. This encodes CASSYWTATNEKLFF.

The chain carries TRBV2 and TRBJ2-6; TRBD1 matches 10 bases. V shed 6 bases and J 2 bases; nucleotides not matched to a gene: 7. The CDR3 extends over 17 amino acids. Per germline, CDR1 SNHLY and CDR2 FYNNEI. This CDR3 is CASRPGTGVPGANVLTF. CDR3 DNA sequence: TGTGCCAGCAGGCCCGGGACAGGGGTGCCTGGGGCCAACGTCCTGACTTTC.

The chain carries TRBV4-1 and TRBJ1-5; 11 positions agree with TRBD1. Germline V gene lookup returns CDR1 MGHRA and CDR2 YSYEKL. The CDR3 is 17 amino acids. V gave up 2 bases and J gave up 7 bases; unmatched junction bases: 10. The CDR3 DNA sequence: TGCGCCAGCAGCCAAATAGCCGGACAGGGGGCGAGGCAGCCCCAGCATTTT. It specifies CASSQIAGQGARQPQHF.

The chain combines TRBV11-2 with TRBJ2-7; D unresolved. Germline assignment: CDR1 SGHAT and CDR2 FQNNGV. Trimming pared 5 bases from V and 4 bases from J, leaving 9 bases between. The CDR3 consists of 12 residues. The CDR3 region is CASSPPGYEQYF. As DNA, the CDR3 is TGTGCCAGCAGCCCCCCCGGTTACGAGCAGTACTTC.